Listed here is a single TCR beta chain. The data derive from a study of cytomegalovirus exposure and HLA in healthy donors. Study details: Around 200 million T cells yielded 120 million or so unique TCR beta sequences, as an earlier analysis found.

The CDR3 length is 12 residues. V lost 6 bases and J 5 bases, leaving 8 bases between the germline ends. Germline-derived CDR1 and CDR2 are MGHDK and SYGVNS. Both 60 Vbeta primers and 13 Jbeta primers went into the PCR. Sequencing used immunoSEQ multiplex PCR; TCRdb keeps in-frame clones, though not all of them. Among 150,000 to 200,000 clones listed, 77% were seen once. Sequenced input: PBMCs. The source is a male donor in good health and CMV-seropositive. This sequence joins TRBV25-1 and TRBJ1-5, with D hard to call. CDR3 protein: CASRGHDQPQHF. The CDR3 DNA sequence: TGTGCCAGCAGGGGCCACGATCAGCCCCAGCATTTT.